This is a list of T cell receptor beta chains from one sample in a study of Graves' ophthalmopathy and Graves' hyperthyroidism. Via MiXCR, TCRdb re-called the multiplex PCR reads, giving one row per CDR3 protein. The sample yields 1 million to 1.3 million distinct CDR3 sequences, about 40% seen once. The sample taken for sequencing was peripheral blood or thyroid tissue (not recorded which). These receptors were collected from an adult man with Graves' hyperthyroidism. Each CDR3 is given with its conserved first and last residue. Fields, in order: J gene, clone size, D gene, V gene, CDR3 DNA, CDR3 protein. A D gene is named only where the DNA matches it firmly. Clone size is shown for a subset of rows, as once, few, many or a class of expanded clone.

J gene: TRBJ1-2
clone size: few
D gene: TRBD1
V gene: TRBV6-5
CDR3 DNA: TGTGCCAGCAGCCGGGACAGCCTTAGCTATGGCTACACCTTC
CDR3 protein: CASSRDSLSYGYTF

J gene: TRBJ2-5
clone size: .
D gene: TRBD1
V gene: TRBV7-2
CDR3 DNA: TGTGCCAGCAGCCTCGGGGCAGGGGGCCTGAAGACCCAGTACTTC
CDR3 protein: CASSLGAGGLKTQYF

J gene: TRBJ2-7
clone size: few
D gene: TRBD1
V gene: TRBV10-3
CDR3 DNA: TGTGCCAGCAGTCCAGACAGGGCCCCCTACGAGCAGTACTTC
CDR3 protein: CASSPDRAPYEQYF

J gene: TRBJ1-2
clone size: .
D gene: .
V gene: TRBV19
CDR3 DNA: TGTGCCAGTAGTCCAATCAGGGTTGGCGGCTACACCTTC
CDR3 protein: CASSPIRVGGYTF

J gene: TRBJ1-2
clone size: many
D gene: TRBD1
V gene: TRBV7-2
CDR3 DNA: TGTGCCAGCAGCTTAGGGGGGACAGGTCAAGACTACACCTTC
CDR3 protein: CASSLGGTGQDYTF

J gene: TRBJ2-7
clone size: many
D gene: .
V gene: TRBV5-6
CDR3 DNA: TGTGCCAGCAGCTTGGGGGAGAGGATCGACGAGCAGTACTTC
CDR3 protein: CASSLGERIDEQYF

J gene: TRBJ2-5
clone size: .
D gene: TRBD2
V gene: TRBV7-6
CDR3 DNA: TGTGCCAGCAGTTCATCCCGAGCCGGGGGGGGACAAAAAGAGACCCAGTACTTC
CDR3 protein: CASSSSRAGGGQKETQYF

J gene: TRBJ2-7
clone size: .
D gene: .
V gene: TRBV27
CDR3 DNA: TGTGCCAGCAGTGTGACAGTGTTTTACGAGCAGTACTTC
CDR3 protein: CASSVTVFYEQYF

J gene: TRBJ1-6
clone size: few
D gene: .
V gene: TRBV6-5
CDR3 DNA: TGTGCCAGCAGTTTGGGGGGGGCACCCCTCCACTTT
CDR3 protein: CASSLGGAPLHF

J gene: TRBJ2-5
clone size: many
D gene: TRBD2
V gene: TRBV7-2
CDR3 DNA: TGTGCCAGCAGCTTATTAAATCTAGCGGGGGTCCAAGAGACCCAGTACTTC
CDR3 protein: CASSLLNLAGVQETQYF

J gene: TRBJ2-5
clone size: many
D gene: .
V gene: TRBV7-2
CDR3 DNA: TGTGCCAGCAGCTTAGCGAGCCAGCGGGACCAAGAGACCCAGTACTTC
CDR3 protein: CASSLASQRDQETQYF

J gene: TRBJ2-5
clone size: .
D gene: .
V gene: TRBV29-1
CDR3 DNA: TGCAGCGTTACTCAGGGGACGGGAGAGACCCAGTACTTC
CDR3 protein: CSVTQGTGETQYF

J gene: TRBJ2-7
clone size: many
D gene: .
V gene: TRBV20-1
CDR3 DNA: TGCAGTGCTAGCGGATCGGGAGTATTGGAGCAGTACTTC
CDR3 protein: CSASGSGVLEQYF

J gene: TRBJ2-2
clone size: .
D gene: .
V gene: TRBV20-1
CDR3 DNA: TGCAGTGCCGAGGGCCGAGAGGGGGAGGGTGCCGGGGAGCTGTTTTTT
CDR3 protein: CSAEGREGEGAGELFF

J gene: TRBJ1-2
clone size: few
D gene: TRBD1
V gene: TRBV5-1
CDR3 DNA: TGCGCCAGCAGCACCGACACAGGGGTCTATGGCTACACCTTC
CDR3 protein: CASSTDTGVYGYTF

J gene: TRBJ1-6
clone size: many
D gene: .
V gene: TRBV4-3
CDR3 DNA: TGCGCCAGCAGCCAAGAGGCCCGTTCACCCCTCCACTTT
CDR3 protein: CASSQEARSPLHF